The sample holds a few counts of the clone carrying this T cell receptor (beta chain). Germline loops: CDR1 SGDLS, CDR2 YYNGEE. Trimming removed 0 bases at V and 4 bases at J, with 13 bases between. This CDR3 has 15 amino acids. Primers: 60 Vbeta forward and 13 Jbeta reverse. Here immunoSEQ multiplex PCR was the method, and the copy in TCRdb shows in-frame clones only, minus some. The table has under 200,000 clones, 81% seen once. This record comes from a study of cytomegalovirus exposure and HLA in healthy donors. The J gene is TRBJ1-1, the V gene TRBV9; tentative D call: TRBD1 (5 bases). What was sequenced was PBMCs. The clonotype comes from a man in his fifties in good health and CMV-seropositive. The CDR3 spells CASSVGVGGVTEAFF. Here the CDR3 DNA reads TGTGCCAGCAGCGTAGGGGTCGGGGGGGTCACTGAAGCTTTCTTT.